This is a list of T cell receptor beta chains from one sample in a study of T cell responses to AZD1222 COVID-19 vaccine. Profiled with immunoSEQ multiplex PCR; TCRdb holds only in-frame clones, not every one. The profile shows more than 75,000 clones, 75% to 95% of them singletons. The material sequenced was peripheral blood, taken 28 days after the second AZD1222 dose. These receptor sequences come from an adult who received the AZD1222 COVID-19 vaccine. Each CDR3 is given with its conserved first and last residue. The D gene is left open where the match is weak.

j_call: TRBJ2-3
v_call: TRBV13
d_call: TRBD2
cdr3_nt: TGTGCCAGCAGCTCCAGCGGGAGTAAGGCAGATACGCAGTATTTT
cdr3_aa: CASSSSGSKADTQYF

j_call: TRBJ2-2
v_call: TRBV5-1
d_call: .
cdr3_nt: TGCGCCAGCAGCTTGGCAGGGCGGACCGGGGAGCTGTTTTTT
cdr3_aa: CASSLAGRTGELFF

j_call: TRBJ1-2
v_call: TRBV24-1
d_call: .
cdr3_nt: TGTGCCACCAGAGGGGGAGACTATGGCTACACCTTC
cdr3_aa: CATRGGDYGYTF

j_call: TRBJ1-1
v_call: TRBV19
d_call: .
cdr3_nt: TGTGCCAGCTGTCTTAGGGGGACGGCCAACACTGAAGCTTTCTTT
cdr3_aa: CASCLRGTANTEAFF

j_call: TRBJ1-1
v_call: TRBV28
d_call: .
cdr3_nt: TGTGCCAGCAGGAGAGGGTCGGGGACTGTACAGAACACTGAAGCTTTCTTT
cdr3_aa: CASRRGSGTVQNTEAFF

j_call: TRBJ1-2
v_call: TRBV2
d_call: .
cdr3_nt: TGTGCCAGCCATGGGATTGACGACAGACCCTATGGCTACACCTTC
cdr3_aa: CASHGIDDRPYGYTF

j_call: TRBJ2-2
v_call: TRBV27
d_call: TRBD2
cdr3_nt: TGTGCCAGCAGTTTAAGGACTAGCGGCTCGAGTTACACCGGGGAGCTGTTTTTT
cdr3_aa: CASSLRTSGSSYTGELFF

j_call: TRBJ1-1
v_call: TRBV20-1
d_call: .
cdr3_nt: TGCAGTGCTAGAGCCTTCACTGAAGCTTTCTTT
cdr3_aa: CSARAFTEAFF

j_call: TRBJ2-7
v_call: TRBV6-5
d_call: .
cdr3_nt: TGTGCCAGCAGTTATAGGGTTACGGGTGAGCAGTACTTC
cdr3_aa: CASSYRVTGEQYF

j_call: TRBJ1-1
v_call: TRBV28
d_call: .
cdr3_nt: TGTGCCAGCAGTTGGGGGCTCACTGAAGCTTTCTTT
cdr3_aa: CASSWGLTEAFF

j_call: TRBJ1-3
v_call: TRBV3-1/TRBV3-2
d_call: TRBD1
cdr3_nt: TGTGCCAGCAGCCTCCGGGACAGTGGAAACACCATATATTTT
cdr3_aa: CASSLRDSGNTIYF

j_call: TRBJ2-1
v_call: TRBV27
d_call: .
cdr3_nt: TGTGCCAGCAGCACCTACAATGAGCAGTTCTTC
cdr3_aa: CASSTYNEQFF

j_call: TRBJ2-7
v_call: TRBV29-1
d_call: TRBD1
cdr3_nt: TGCAGCGGCGGGACAGGGGAGTCCTACGAGCAGTACTTC
cdr3_aa: CSGGTGESYEQYF

j_call: TRBJ2-7
v_call: TRBV11-3
d_call: .
cdr3_nt: TGTGCCAGCACCTTATGGGAGATCCACTACGAGCAGTACTTC
cdr3_aa: CASTLWEIHYEQYF

j_call: TRBJ2-1
v_call: TRBV5-1
d_call: TRBD2
cdr3_nt: TGCGCCAGCAGCTCGGGACTCGGGGGGGATGAGCAGTTCTTC
cdr3_aa: CASSSGLGGDEQFF

j_call: TRBJ1-6
v_call: TRBV5-8
d_call: TRBD1
cdr3_nt: TGTGCCAGCAGCTTGGGTGGACAGGGTAGTTCACCCCTCTACTTT
cdr3_aa: CASSLGGQGSSPLYF

j_call: TRBJ2-7
v_call: TRBV11-1
d_call: .
cdr3_nt: TGTGCCAGCAGCTTAATGACCACCTCGGGGGAGCAGTACTTC
cdr3_aa: CASSLMTTSGEQYF

j_call: TRBJ1-3
v_call: TRBV7-3
d_call: .
cdr3_nt: TGTGCCAGCAGCTTAACGGGGGGTCCCCCTGGAAACACCATATATTTT
cdr3_aa: CASSLTGGPPGNTIYF

j_call: TRBJ1-5
v_call: TRBV6-1
d_call: TRBD1
cdr3_nt: TGTGCCAGCAGTGAAGAGAGGGGGCTAAGTCAGCCCCAGCATTTT
cdr3_aa: CASSEERGLSQPQHF

j_call: TRBJ2-7
v_call: TRBV3-1/TRBV3-2
d_call: .
cdr3_nt: TGTGCCAGCAGCCAAGTCTTACTTCCGTCCCAAGGCGCCTACGAGCAGTACTTC
cdr3_aa: CASSQVLLPSQGAYEQYF

j_call: TRBJ1-4
v_call: TRBV18
d_call: .
cdr3_nt: TGTGCCAGCTCACCACCGGGGGGCGAAAAACTGTTTTTT
cdr3_aa: CASSPPGGEKLFF

j_call: TRBJ2-7
v_call: TRBV18
d_call: TRBD1
cdr3_nt: TGTGCCAGCTCACCGGGACAGAGACCCTACGAGCAGTACTTC
cdr3_aa: CASSPGQRPYEQYF